This passage covers 26 T cell receptor beta chains from one sample sequenced in a study of cytotoxic CD8 clonotypes in ibrutinib-treated CLL. Clones were sequenced by immunoSEQ multiplex PCR, and TCRdb holds only the in-frame ones, with some missing. The sample lists under 200,000 clones; less than 85% were seen once. Sequenced material: PBMCs, taken after 24 months of ibrutinib treatment. All receptors come from a human donor with chronic lymphocytic leukemia.

J is TRBJ1-1 and V is TRBV28, with D uncertain. CDR1 and CDR2 (germline): MDHEN, SYDVKM. The V end lost 1 base, the J end lost 6 bases, and 12 bases lay between the germline ends. The CDR3 runs to 14 residues. CDR3 sequence: CASSLSTQLPEAFF. In DNA, the CDR3 is TGTGCCAGCAGTTTATCGACACAGTTACCTGAAGCTTTCTTT.

The chain recombines TRBV30 with TRBJ1-5; 9 nucleotides line up with TRBD1. With V trimmed by 1 base and J by 4 bases, 8 bases remained unmatched. The germline CDR1 and CDR2 sequences are GTSNPN and SVGIG (reference sequence). The CDR3 extends over 16 amino acids. Here the CDR3 DNA reads TGTGCCTGGAGTGGCCCCCGCGACAGGGGGAATCAGCCCCAGCATTTT. This translates into CAWSGPRDRGNQPQHF.

This clone has at least ten counts. V usage is TRBV19 and J usage is TRBJ1-6; D is uncertain. Trimming took off 4 bases at V and 15 bases at J, with 13 bases between the two ends. This CDR3 has 12 residues. Germline V gene sequence: CDR1 LNHDA, CDR2 SQIVND (reference sequence). For the CDR3, the DNA is TGTGCCAGTAGTAGTGGACGGCTACGCCTCCACTTT. Encoded protein: CASSSGRLRLHF.

There are many counts of this clone. The sample has other DNA sequences that encode this CDR3 too. J is TRBJ1-1 and V is TRBV4-1; a possible D gene is TRBD1 (5 bases). Germline V CDR1 and CDR2: MGHRA, YSYEKL. The CDR3 is 13 amino acids. V lost 3 bases to trimming and J lost 7 bases, with 12 bases between them. The CDR3 coding sequence is TGCGCCAGCAGCCAGGGTAACGGGGGTGAAGCTTTCTTT. Translated, it gives CASSQGNGGEAFF.

V is TRBV28 and J is TRBJ1-5; D not certain. Deletions cut 3 bases from V and 1 base from J, with 4 bases between. This CDR3 comprises 13 residues. The germline V gene encodes CDR1 MDHEN and CDR2 SYDVKM. The CDR3 bases are TGTGCCAGCAGTTTGCTGAGCAATCAGCCCCAGCATTTT. It codes for CASSLLSNQPQHF.

This chain links TRBV9 with TRBJ2-1; 8 bases align to TRBD1. Per the germline V gene, CDR1 is SGDLS and CDR2 is YYNGEE. The CDR3 is 15 amino acids. V trimming: 0 bases; J trimming: 2 bases; junction bases outside the gene matches: 1. The chain's CDR3 is CASSVGTGTYNEQFF. CDR3 nucleotides: TGTGCCAGCAGCGTAGGGACAGGGACCTACAATGAGCAGTTCTTC.

The rearrangement joins TRBV28 to TRBJ1-2, with 10 nucleotides matching TRBD1. This CDR3 has 14 amino acids. V was clipped by 5 bases and J by 4 bases; unmatched bases: 4. Per germline, CDR1 MDHEN and CDR2 SYDVKM. CDR3 loop: CASSPTGGGYGYTF. The DNA of the CDR3 is TGTGCCAGCAGTCCGACAGGGGGCGGCTATGGCTACACCTTC.

The CDR3 sequence: CSAVGPYPSNYGYTF. DNA of the CDR3: TGCAGCGCCGTAGGACCCTACCCTTCTAACTATGGCTACACCTTC. This rearrangement joins TRBV29-1 to TRBJ1-2, with no clear D. CDR1 and CDR2 from the germline V gene are SQVTM and ANQGSEA. This CDR3 is built from 15 residues. The V end lost 7 bases, the J end lost 0 bases, and 18 bases lay between the germline ends.

The chain has TRBV11-3 and TRBJ2-1; 11 nucleotides match TRBD2. CDR3 size: 17 residues. V was clipped by 5 bases and J by 7 bases; unmatched bases: 13. Germline V gene sequence: CDR1 SGHNT, CDR2 YENEEA. The CDR3 sequence: CASSPLSTSGSTNEQFF. CDR3 coding DNA: TGTGCCAGCAGCCCCCTTAGCACTAGCGGGAGTACTAATGAGCAGTTCTTC.

The rearrangement joins TRBV7-9 to TRBJ2-2; TRBD2 might be the D (5 bases). Germline CDR1 reads SEHNR; CDR2 reads FQNEAQ (reference sequence). The CDR3 contains 13 residues. Trimming removed 2 bases from V and 6 bases from J, with 7 bases in between. The CDR3 DNA reads TGTGCCAGCAGCTTACGCGGGTCCGGGGAGCTGTTTTTT. Translated, it gives CASSLRGSGELFF.

The DNA for the CDR3 is TGTGCTAGTGGGCGTGGGGTGGGGCCCGGAGATACGCAGTATTTT. Translating it yields CASGRGVGPGDTQYF. The chain carries TRBV12-5 and TRBJ2-3; D possibly corresponds to TRBD1 (5 bases). Deletions cut 6 bases from V and 5 bases from J, with 18 bases between. Germline V gene data show CDR1 as LGHNT and CDR2 as FRNRAP. The CDR3 spans 15 residues.

The V gene is TRBV10-3, the J gene TRBJ2-5; TRBD1 matches at 7 bases. This CDR3 region has 13 residues. J gave up 3 bases and V 5 bases, and 3 bases lay outside the gene matches. In germline, CDR1 is ENHRY, CDR2 SYGVKD. As DNA, the CDR3 is TGTGCCATCAGTTCCGGGACAGAAGAGACCCAGTACTTC. It codes for CAISSGTEETQYF.

In this sample, this clone turned up once. CDR3 residues: CASSLTSGGALDTQYF. CDR3 DNA: TGTGCCAGCAGCCTGACTAGCGGGGGGGCCTTAGATACGCAGTATTTT. This sequence joins TRBV5-6 and TRBJ2-3, with TRBD2 matching 14 bases. Trimming took 4 bases from V and 5 from J; bases not matched to a gene: 6. Germline V gene lookup returns CDR1 SGHDT and CDR2 YYEEEE. This CDR3 is 16 amino acids long. Together with reference TRBV5-6 and TRBJ2-3, the CDR3 gives the full variable domain: DAGVTQSPTHLIKTRGQQVTLRCSPKSGHDTVSWYQQALGQGPQFIFQYYEEEERQRGNFPDRFSGHQFPNYSSELNVNALLLGDSALYLCASSLTSGGALDTQYFGPGTRLTVL.

This chain connects TRBV9 to TRBJ1-1; D is uncertain. The V end lost 4 bases, the J end lost 3 bases, and 13 bases lay between the germline ends. This CDR3 is built from 14 residues. CDR1 and CDR2 (germline): SGDLS, YYNGEE. In DNA form, the CDR3 reads TGTGCCAGCAGCAAACGTCGATTGGACACTGAAGCTTTCTTT. This translates into CASSKRRLDTEAFF.

This clone was detected once. J is TRBJ1-1 and V is TRBV5-1; no clear D gene. The germline gives CDR1 SGHRS, CDR2 YFSETQ. V was clipped by 0 bases and J by 6 bases, with 9 bases between them. The CDR3 runs to 13 residues. The CDR3 here is CASSLVVGSEAFF. CDR3 DNA sequence: TGCGCCAGCAGCTTGGTAGTAGGCTCTGAAGCTTTCTTT.

The chain employs TRBV7-3 and TRBJ2-2; 7 bases fit TRBD2. V lost 7 bases, J lost 2 bases, and 4 bases stayed unmatched. CDR3 size: 14 residues. Per the germline V gene, CDR1 is SGHTA and CDR2 is FQGTGA. The DNA for the CDR3 is TGTGCCAGCACACTAGCGTCCAACACCGGGGAGCTGTTTTTT. This gives the protein CASTLASNTGELFF. Full variable domain (missing parts from reference TRBV7-3 and TRBJ2-2): GAGVSQTPSNKVTEKGKYVELRCDPISGHTALYWYRQSLGQGPEFLIYFQGTGAADDSGLPNDRFFAVRPEGSVSTLKIQRTERGDSAVYLCASTLASNTGELFFGEGSRLTVL.

The V gene is TRBV19, the J gene TRBJ2-7; D gene uncertain. Trimming cost V 5 bases and J 4 bases, with 15 bases left between them. Per germline, CDR1 LNHDA and CDR2 SQIVND (reference sequence). The CDR3 extends over 14 amino acids. As DNA, the CDR3 is TGTGCCAGTAGTTCAACCCAGAAAACTTACGAGCAGTACTTC. Its translation is CASSSTQKTYEQYF. Full variable domain (outside the CDR3, taken from reference TRBV19 and TRBJ2-7): DGGITQSPKYLFRKEGQNVTLSCEQNLNHDAMYWYRQDPGQGLRLIYYSQIVNDFQKGDIAEGYSVSREKKESFPLTVTSAQKNPTAFYLCASSSTQKTYEQYFGPGTRLTVT.

This chain uses TRBV19 with TRBJ1-2; D is unclear. CDR1 and CDR2 from the germline V gene are LNHDA and SQIVND (reference sequence). The CDR3 is 16 amino acids. The V and J ends lost 3 bases and 1 base respectively, with 15 bases between them. The CDR3 DNA is TGTGCCAGTAGTATCTTCTCGACGGGAAATAACTATGGCTACACCTTC. Residues: CASSIFSTGNNYGYTF.

The chain is built from TRBV7-3 and TRBJ2-1; a possible D gene is TRBD1 (5 bases). This CDR3 region has 16 residues. CDR1 is SGHTA and CDR2 is FQGTGA in the germline V gene. Trimming stripped 2 bases from V and 2 bases from J, with 13 bases between. CDR3 in DNA: TGTGCCAGCAGCTTACAGGGCGGACCAACCTACAATGAGCAGTTCTTC. Translation: CASSLQGGPTYNEQFF.

The chain has TRBV18 and TRBJ2-5, with 10 bases identical to TRBD2. With 4 bases clipped from V and 5 bases from J, the junction kept 13 bases outside the gene matches. The length of the CDR3 is 17 residues. Germline values: CDR1 KGHSH, CDR2 LQKENI. This chain's CDR3 is CASSLFVLAGDRETQYF. The CDR3 nucleotides are TGTGCCAGCTCACTTTTTGTTCTAGCGGGAGATCGGGAGACCCAGTACTTC.

This clone was observed once. The V call is TRBV6-5, the J call TRBJ2-7; D call uncertain. The ends were cut back, 2 bases at V and 2 bases at J, with 13 bases in the middle. The CDR3 contains 15 residues. Per germline, CDR1 MNHEY and CDR2 SVGAGI. The CDR3 DNA is TGTGCCAGCAGTTACGCGGCAGAAGGCACCTACGAGCAGTACTTC. Protein: CASSYAAEGTYEQYF.

The V gene is TRBV7-3, the J gene TRBJ2-2, with a tentative D call TRBD1 (6 bases). CDR1 is SGHTA and CDR2 is FQGTGA in the germline V gene. V lost 4 bases and J lost 4, with 10 bases in between. CDR3 size: 14 residues. For the CDR3, the DNA is TGTGCCAGCAGCTCGCAGGGGTTCACCGGGGAGCTGTTTTTT. As protein: CASSSQGFTGELFF.

Of note for this clone: An end of the junction does not agree with germline; a read error may underlie this. The chain links TRBV10-2 to TRBJ2-2; D possibly uses TRBD1 or TRBD2 (5 bases each). The CDR3 has 15 amino acids. The germline V gene encodes CDR1 WSHSY and CDR2 SAAADI. The CDR3 nucleotides read TGCGCCAGCAGCCTAGGGGTAATGAAACACCGGGGAGCTGTTTTT. Amino acid sequence: CASSLGVMKHRGAVF.

The gene calls are TRBV9 and TRBJ1-2; D gene unclear. Germline V gene data show CDR1 as SGDLS and CDR2 as YYNGEE. The CDR3 contains 15 residues. Trimming cost V 0 bases and J 0 bases, with 9 bases left between them. The CDR3 sequence: CASSVVPPTNYGYTF. Here the CDR3 DNA reads TGTGCCAGCAGCGTAGTTCCGCCGACTAACTATGGCTACACCTTC.

The chain recombines TRBV18 with TRBJ2-5; D not resolved. The CDR3 is 13 amino acids. The V end was cut by 6 bases, the J end by 4 bases, with 12 bases between. Germline loops: CDR1 KGHSH, CDR2 LQKENI. The CDR3 bases are TGTGCCAGCTCCGCGTTAGACCCAGAGACCCAGTACTTC. Its protein product is CASSALDPETQYF.

The chain uses TRBV6-5 and TRBJ2-7; 11 bases are shared with TRBD1. The V segment lost 4 bases and the J segment 4 bases; nucleotides outside the gene matches: 3. Per the germline V gene, CDR1 is MNHEY and CDR2 is SVGAGI. The CDR3 covers 14 residues. CDR3 sequence: CASSSWDRGYEQYF. DNA of the CDR3: TGTGCCAGCAGTTCCTGGGACAGGGGGTACGAGCAGTACTTC.